This T cell receptor (beta chain) was sequenced for a study of cytomegalovirus exposure and HLA in healthy donors. Germline V CDR1 and CDR2: SQVTM, ANQGSEA. V was pared by 7 bases and J by 9 bases, with 6 bases of the junction left unmatched. The CDR3 runs 13 residues. Whole-study results and caveats: The majority of TCR sequences were rare, yet some public TCRs appeared in many donors.

The PCR used 60 Vbeta and 13 Jbeta primers. Libraries were prepared by immunoSEQ multiplex PCR; TCRdb keeps only in-frame clonotypes and omits some of them. This sample yields about 110,000 clones, of which roughly 77% are seen a single time; 2.5% belongs to the top ten. Worth noting for this clone: As yet, its antigen is unknown.

The sample comprised PBMCs. The sequence was obtained from a middle-aged man in good health and CMV-seronegative. V gene TRBV29-1 combines with J gene TRBJ2-2; TRBD2 matches at 12 bases. In DNA, the CDR3 is TGCAGCGGGAGACTAGCGGGGGTCCGGGAGCTGTTTTTT. It specifies CSGRLAGVRELFF.